The 20 T cell receptor beta chains in this list originate from one sample, sequenced in a study of control samples from healthy donors and cancer patients. Here immunoSEQ multiplex PCR was the method, and the copy in TCRdb shows in-frame clones only, minus some. In the table there are roughly 76,000 clones, roughly 94% of which are singletons. The sample comprised blood. The receptors originated from a middle-aged woman in good health.

The chain uses TRBV6-5 and TRBJ2-7; D not certain. The CDR3 has 14 residues. Germline CDR1 and CDR2: MNHEY and SVGAGI. The V end was cut by 0 bases, the J end by 7 bases, with 13 bases between. The CDR3 region is CASSYSGRAREQYF. The CDR3 nucleotides are TGTGCCAGCAGTTACTCCGGACGAGCGCGGGAGCAGTACTTC.

The chain joins TRBV5-4 to TRBJ2-3, with no clear D. Deletions cut 0 bases from V and 0 bases from J, with 8 bases between. The CDR3 loop spans 15 amino acids. The germline V gene encodes CDR1 SGHNT and CDR2 YYREEE (reference sequence). The CDR3 DNA is TGTGCCAGCAGCTTGGGGGCTAGGAGCACAGATACGCAGTATTTT. Translated: CASSLGARSTDTQYF.

The genes are TRBV21-1 and TRBJ1-2; the table's D gene call, TRBD1, was not cross checked with the DNA. TRBV21-1 is given as a pseudogene. This CDR3 is built from 17 residues. CDR3 sequence (DNA): TGTGCCAGCAGCACTAAAGGACAGGGGGCGCTTTTTTATGGCTACACCTTC. Its translation is CASSTKGQGALFYGYTF.

J is TRBJ2-7 and V is TRBV14, with D maybe TRBD2 (7 bases). The V gene's germline CDR1 is SGHDN and CDR2 FVKESK. V was cut by 1 base and J by 5 bases, with 15 bases left in between. The length of the CDR3 is 15 residues. The CDR3 loop reads CASSQVPGGFDEQYF. In nucleotides, the CDR3 is TGTGCCAGCAGCCAAGTTCCGGGGGGCTTTGACGAGCAGTACTTC.

This clone was seen just once. The V and J genes are TRBV5-1 and TRBJ2-1; 7 nucleotides line up with TRBD1. CDR3 size: 14 residues. Germline CDR1 SGHRS, CDR2 YFSETQ. V shed 3 bases, J shed 2 bases, and the junction held 2 bases outside the gene matches. CDR3 loop: CASSSGQTYNEQFF. In DNA, the CDR3 is TGCGCCAGCAGCTCGGGACAGACCTACAATGAGCAGTTCTTC.

This chain joins TRBV9 and TRBJ2-7; D ambiguous. Trimming pared 0 bases from V and 0 bases from J, leaving 7 bases between. The CDR3 totals 14 residues. The V gene's germline CDR1 is SGDLS and CDR2 YYNGEE. Written as DNA, the CDR3 is TGTGCCAGCAGCGTAGAGGGATCCTCCTACGAGCAGTACTTC. Encoded protein: CASSVEGSSYEQYF.

The chain joins TRBV15 to TRBJ1-4, with D hard to call. This CDR3 has 14 amino acids. Per germline, CDR1 LNHNV and CDR2 YYDKDF (reference sequence). Trimming removed 1 base from V and 2 bases from J, with 5 bases in between. The CDR3 reads CATSRVGTNEKLFF. In nucleotides, the CDR3 is TGTGCCACCAGCAGAGTGGGGACTAATGAAAAACTGTTTTTT. The whole variable domain, filled in from reference TRBV15 and TRBJ1-4, reads DAMVIQNPRYQVTQFGKPVTLSCSQTLNHNVMYWYQQKSSQAPKLLFHYYDKDFNNEADTPDNFQSRRPNTSFCFLDIRSPGLGDTAMYLCATSRVGTNEKLFFGSGTQLSVL.

Regarding this clone: At the DNA level, this CDR3 is encoded by other sequences in the same sample as well. The chain recombines TRBV12-3 or TRBV12-4 with TRBJ1-2; a possible D gene is TRBD1 (5 bases). CDR3 length: 13 amino acids. V dropped 1 base and J dropped 4 bases, with 7 bases sitting between them. The CDR3 bases are TGTGCCAGCAGTTTAGGTGGGGGCTATGGCTACACCTTC. Translating gives CASSLGGGYGYTF.

V and J are TRBV5-4 and TRBJ1-3, with D unclear. V lost 2 bases and J 0 bases, leaving 9 bases between the germline ends. The CDR3 runs 15 residues. CDR1 is SGHNT and CDR2 is YYREEE in the germline V gene (reference sequence). The chain's CDR3 is CASSLDTISGNTIYF. The CDR3 region has the DNA TGTGCCAGCAGCTTAGACACCATCTCTGGAAACACCATATATTTT.

The chain combines TRBV6-6 with TRBJ1-2, with D perhaps TRBD1 (5 bases). V gave up 2 bases and J gave up 3 bases, with 7 bases separating them. The V gene's germline CDR1 is MNHNY and CDR2 SVGAGI (reference sequence). The CDR3 has 13 residues. The CDR3 DNA sequence: TGTGCCAGCAGTTACCGCAGGGACTATGGCTACACCTTC. Translation gives CASSYRRDYGYTF.

The J gene is TRBJ2-7, the V gene TRBV5-5; D unclear. V shed 4 bases and J shed 1 base, with 15 bases lying between them. Germline CDR1 reads SGHKS; CDR2 reads YYEKEE (reference sequence). The CDR3 extends over 15 amino acids. CDR3 region: CASSLGPGVSYEQYF. The CDR3 coding sequence is TGTGCCAGCAGCCTTGGCCCGGGCGTTTCCTACGAGCAGTACTTC.

The J gene is TRBJ2-5, the V gene TRBV5-1; no firm D call. The CDR3 loop spans 14 amino acids. Trimming took off 5 bases at V and 5 bases at J, with 16 bases between the two ends. In germline, CDR1 is SGHRS, CDR2 YFSETQ. This CDR3 reads CASRVDTLLETQYF. The CDR3 bases are TGCGCCAGCAGGGTCGACACTCTCCTGGAGACCCAGTACTTC. The whole variable domain, remainder taken from reference TRBV5-1 and TRBJ2-5, is KAGVTQTPRYLIKTRGQQVTLSCSPISGHRSVSWYQQTPGQGLQFLFEYFSETQRNKGNFPGRFSGRQFSNSRSEMNVSTLELGDSALYLCASRVDTLLETQYFGPGTRLLVL.

CDR3 coding DNA: TGTGCCAGCAGCTTAGGAGGGGGCAATGAGCAGTTCTTC. Its protein is CASSLGGGNEQFF. The rearrangement joins TRBV7-3 to TRBJ2-1; the D gene could be TRBD1 or TRBD2 (6 bases each). Germline CDR1 is SGHTA and CDR2 is FQGTGA. The CDR3 totals 13 residues. V lost 2 bases and J 6 bases, leaving 8 bases between the germline ends.

This chain joins TRBV28 and TRBJ1-2, with a tentative D call TRBD1 (5 bases). The CDR3 has 16 amino acids. The germline gives CDR1 MDHEN, CDR2 SYDVKM. Trimming left V 1 base short and J 4 bases short, with 16 bases between. The CDR3 DNA is TGTGCCAGCAGTTTATCGGGACGGGGAAACGTCTATGGCTACACCTTC. It is translated as CASSLSGRGNVYGYTF.

The chain combines TRBV6-1 with TRBJ2-7, with 8 bases lining up with TRBD1. Per the germline V gene, CDR1 is MNHNS and CDR2 is SASEGT. The CDR3 spans 14 residues. The V and J ends lost 5 bases and 7 bases, in that order; junction bases with no gene match: 10. The CDR3 DNA sequence: TGTGCCAGCAGTTCCCAGGACAGGGCGGGTGAGCAGTACTTC. Amino acid sequence: CASSSQDRAGEQYF.

This chain joins TRBV2 and TRBJ2-2; no definite D call. The CDR3 consists of 14 residues. V dropped 7 bases and J dropped 3 bases, with 12 bases sitting between them. Germline CDR1 SNHLY, CDR2 FYNNEI. CDR3 protein: CASKFRRDTGELFF. CDR3 bases: TGTGCCAGCAAGTTCCGGAGAGACACCGGGGAGCTGTTTTTT. The full variable domain, in which reference TRBV2 and TRBJ2-2 provide the parts outside the CDR3, is EPEVTQTPSHQVTQMGQEVILRCVPISNHLYFYWYRQILGQKVEFLVSFYNNEISEKSEIFDDQFSVERPDGSNFTLKIRSTKLEDSAMYFCASKFRRDTGELFFGEGSRLTVL.

This clone is a singleton in its sample. The V and J genes are TRBV4-3 and TRBJ2-6; 7 positions agree with TRBD2. The junction had 4 bases not matched to a gene; V was cut back by 4 bases and J by 1 base. The CDR3 spans 16 residues. CDR1 and CDR2 from the germline V gene are LGHNA and YSLEER. This chain's CDR3 is CASSLGEGSGANVLTF. The CDR3 DNA is TGCGCCAGCAGCCTTGGGGAGGGTTCTGGGGCCAACGTCCTGACTTTC.

The genes are TRBV7-9 and TRBJ1-3; D may be TRBD1 (6 bases). V was cut by 2 bases and J by 2 bases, with 22 bases left in between. This CDR3 contains 19 residues. Looked up from germline, CDR1 is SEHNR and CDR2 is FQNEAQ (reference sequence). CDR3 sequence: CASSLSINSGGLTGNTIYF. The CDR3 bases are TGTGCCAGCAGCTTAAGTATTAATTCCGGGGGCCTTACTGGAAACACCATATATTTT.

This clone has only one observation. The CDR3: CASSHPIRTSGDNEQFF. The CDR3, as DNA: TGCGCCAGCAGCCACCCTATACGGACTAGCGGGGACAATGAGCAGTTCTTC. V is TRBV4-1 and J is TRBJ2-1; 12 bases align to TRBD2. V shed 3 bases and J 5 bases; nucleotides not matched to a gene: 8. CDR1 and CDR2 (germline): MGHRA, YSYEKL. This CDR3 has 17 amino acids.

This clone has just one count. The rearrangement uses TRBV6-2 or TRBV6-3 and TRBJ2-3, with 13 bases aligning to TRBD2. CDR3 length: 17 amino acids. Germline V gene lookup returns CDR1 MNHEY and CDR2 SVGEGT. The V gene end was trimmed by 2 bases and the J gene end by 7 bases; junction bases not matched to a gene: 9. The CDR3 sequence is CASSYSRTSGSGNTQYF. CDR3 bases: TGTGCCAGCAGTTACAGTAGGACTAGCGGGAGCGGAAATACGCAGTATTTT.